This T cell receptor beta chain was captured in a study of blood T cells in healthy people across ages. Whole-study results and caveats: As age increased, TCR beta diversity per million T cells fell in a roughly linear fashion. The study found more naive CD4+ cells and higher diversity in long-lived than aged donors.

With a J-beta primer mix and a sample-barcoded 5' primer, a second PCR ran about 6 to 11 cycles. TCRdb redid the calling of the 5' RACE reads with MiXCR, one entry per CDR3 protein. The table shows more than 1 million distinct CDR3 sequences, with roughly 45% occurring only once. With regard to this clonotype: Its antigen is undetermined.

Each of the donors had 9 to 10 milliliters of peripheral blood drawn into EDTA-treated Vacutainer tubes. Researchers report isolating at least 6 million PBMCs per sample. Trimming took off 4 bases at V and 0 bases at J, with 16 bases between the two ends. This CDR3 is built from 17 residues. CDR1 SGHRS and CDR2 YFSETQ come from the germline V gene. Source material: blood. The receptor was isolated from a woman in her sixties in good health. The V gene is TRBV5-1, the J gene TRBJ2-2; TRBD1 is a possible D gene (6 bases). CDR3 nucleotide sequence: TGCGCCAGCAGCCCCGGTGCCAGGGGCCCGAACACCGGGGAGCTGTTTTTT. It is translated as CASSPGARGPNTGELFF.